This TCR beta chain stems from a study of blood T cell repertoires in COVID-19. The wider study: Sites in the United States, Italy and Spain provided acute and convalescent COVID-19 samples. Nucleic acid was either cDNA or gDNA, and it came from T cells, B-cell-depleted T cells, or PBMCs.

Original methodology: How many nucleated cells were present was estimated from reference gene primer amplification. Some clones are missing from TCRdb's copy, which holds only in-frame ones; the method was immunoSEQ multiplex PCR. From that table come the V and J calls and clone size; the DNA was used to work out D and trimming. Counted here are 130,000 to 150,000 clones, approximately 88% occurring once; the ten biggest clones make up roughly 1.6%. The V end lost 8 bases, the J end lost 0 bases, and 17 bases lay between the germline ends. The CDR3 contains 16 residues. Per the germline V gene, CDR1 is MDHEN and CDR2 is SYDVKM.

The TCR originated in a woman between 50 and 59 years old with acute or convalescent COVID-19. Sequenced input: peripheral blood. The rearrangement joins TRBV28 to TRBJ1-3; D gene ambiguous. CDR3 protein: CASAGVTDHSGNTIYF. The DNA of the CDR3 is TGTGCCAGCGCCGGGGTTACGGATCACTCTGGAAACACCATATATTTT.